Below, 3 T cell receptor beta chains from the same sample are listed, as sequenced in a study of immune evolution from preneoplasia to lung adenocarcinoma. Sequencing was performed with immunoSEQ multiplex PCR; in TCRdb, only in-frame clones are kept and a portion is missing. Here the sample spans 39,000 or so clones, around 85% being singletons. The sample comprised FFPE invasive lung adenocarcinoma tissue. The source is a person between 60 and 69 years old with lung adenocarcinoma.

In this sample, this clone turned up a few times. CDR3 sequence: CAWSPRAEPNEQFF. CDR3 coding DNA: TGTGCCTGGAGTCCCAGGGCGGAGCCTAATGAGCAGTTCTTC. The rearrangement joins TRBV30 to TRBJ2-1, with a possible D match to TRBD1 (5 bases). Trimming shortened V by 2 bases and J by 7 bases, and 15 bases separated the two germline ends. The CDR3 has 14 residues. The germline V gene encodes CDR1 GTSNPN and CDR2 SVGIG (reference sequence). Together with reference TRBV30 and TRBJ2-1, the CDR3 gives the full variable domain: SQTIHQWPATLVQPVGSPLSLECTVEGTSNPNLYWYRQAAGRGLQLLFYSVGIGQISSEVPQNLSASRPQDRQFILSSKKLLLSDSGFYLCAWSPRAEPNEQFFGPGTRLTVL.

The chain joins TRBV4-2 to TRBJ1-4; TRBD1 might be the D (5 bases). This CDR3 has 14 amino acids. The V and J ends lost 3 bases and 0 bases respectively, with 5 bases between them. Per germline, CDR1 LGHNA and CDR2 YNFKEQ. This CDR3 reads CASSQGATNEKLFF. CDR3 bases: TGTGCCAGCAGCCAGGGGGCAACTAATGAAAAACTGTTTTTT.

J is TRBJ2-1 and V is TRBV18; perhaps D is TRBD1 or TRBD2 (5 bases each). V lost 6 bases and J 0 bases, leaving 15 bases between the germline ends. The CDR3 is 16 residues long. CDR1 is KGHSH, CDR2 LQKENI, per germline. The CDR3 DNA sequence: TGTGCCAGCTCCACTCGAGGGGAGACCTCCTACAATGAGCAGTTCTTC. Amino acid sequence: CASSTRGETSYNEQFF.